A selection of T cell receptor beta chains follows, all from one sample in a study of CD8+ T cells in alopecia areata. TCRdb's table, derived via immunoSEQ multiplex PCR, lists solely in-frame clones and lacks some. The sample lists around 100,000 clones; under 90% were seen once. Specimen: CD8+ T cells sorted from blood, collected between weeks 30 and 35, from a patient treated with tofacitinib. These receptor sequences come from a human donor with alopecia areata. Both conserved end residues are part of each CDR3. D genes are given only for firm matches. Expanded clones get a size class; other rows say once, few or many, or leave the size out.

j_gene: TRBJ2-3; d_gene: .; abundance: .; v_gene: TRBV29-1; CDR3aa: CSVVFRGTDTQYF; CDR3nt: TGCAGCGTTGTGTTCAGGGGCACAGATACGCAGTATTTT
j_gene: TRBJ1-1; d_gene: .; abundance: .; v_gene: TRBV10-2; CDR3aa: CASSESGNTEAFF; CDR3nt: TGCGCTAGCAGTGAGAGCGGGAACACTGAAGCTTTCTTT
j_gene: TRBJ2-7; d_gene: .; abundance: .; v_gene: TRBV2; CDR3aa: CASSPVGTYSYEQYF; CDR3nt: TGTGCCAGCAGCCCTGTCGGGACGTACTCCTACGAGCAGTACTTC
j_gene: TRBJ2-5; d_gene: .; abundance: .; v_gene: TRBV6-5; CDR3aa: CASSQGRWETQYF; CDR3nt: TGTGCCAGCAGCCAGGGGCGGTGGGAGACCCAGTACTTC
j_gene: TRBJ2-1; d_gene: .; abundance: .; v_gene: TRBV9; CDR3aa: CASSVAGNYNEQFF; CDR3nt: TGTGCCAGCAGCGTCGCAGGGAACTACAATGAGCAGTTCTTC
j_gene: TRBJ1-2; d_gene: .; abundance: .; v_gene: TRBV7-9; CDR3aa: CASSLGGIPYGYTF; CDR3nt: TGTGCCAGCAGCTTAGGGGGCATTCCCTATGGCTACACCTTC
j_gene: TRBJ1-2; d_gene: .; abundance: .; v_gene: TRBV27; CDR3aa: CASSSQLQDGYTF; CDR3nt: TGTGCCAGCAGTTCGCAACTCCAAGATGGCTACACCTTC
j_gene: TRBJ2-3; d_gene: .; abundance: .; v_gene: TRBV7-3; CDR3aa: CASSLTGGPTDTQYF; CDR3nt: TGTGCCAGCAGCTTAACGGGGGGGCCAACAGATACGCAGTATTTT
j_gene: TRBJ1-1; d_gene: .; abundance: .; v_gene: TRBV7-9; CDR3aa: CASSSKEPLNTEAFF; CDR3nt: TGTGCCAGCAGCTCAAAGGAGCCCTTGAACACTGAAGCTTTCTTT
j_gene: TRBJ2-5; d_gene: TRBD2; abundance: .; v_gene: TRBV27; CDR3aa: CASSQGLAAQETQYF; CDR3nt: TGTGCCAGCAGTCAGGGACTAGCGGCCCAAGAGACCCAGTACTTC
j_gene: TRBJ2-7; d_gene: .; abundance: .; v_gene: TRBV7-9; CDR3aa: CASSSLGTEVEQYF; CDR3nt: TGTGCCAGCAGCTCCCTGGGGACGGAGGTCGAGCAGTACTTC
j_gene: TRBJ1-2; d_gene: TRBD1; abundance: .; v_gene: TRBV4-1; CDR3aa: CASTPSAGGGYTF; CDR3nt: TGCGCCAGCACCCCCAGCGCAGGGGGGGGCTACACCTTC
j_gene: TRBJ2-1; d_gene: .; abundance: .; v_gene: TRBV7-2; CDR3aa: CASSPSDWGFDYNEQFF; CDR3nt: TGTGCCAGCAGCCCCAGCGACTGGGGGTTTGATTACAATGAGCAGTTCTTC
j_gene: TRBJ2-2; d_gene: TRBD1; abundance: .; v_gene: TRBV27; CDR3aa: CASSLIRDRVELFF; CDR3nt: TGTGCCAGCAGTCTGATCCGGGACAGGGTTGAGCTGTTTTTT
j_gene: TRBJ2-5; d_gene: .; abundance: .; v_gene: TRBV18; CDR3aa: CASSPPGQAVETQYF; CDR3nt: TGTGCCAGCTCACCACCGGGGCAGGCCGTGGAGACCCAGTACTTC
j_gene: TRBJ2-1; d_gene: TRBD2; abundance: .; v_gene: TRBV5-6; CDR3aa: CASSLAASGGASNEQFF; CDR3nt: TGTGCCAGCAGCTTGGCGGCTAGCGGGGGGGCCTCCAATGAGCAGTTCTTC
j_gene: TRBJ2-6; d_gene: .; abundance: .; v_gene: TRBV9; CDR3aa: CASSVRGEVFSGANVLTF; CDR3nt: TGTGCCAGCAGCGTAAGGGGGGAAGTCTTCTCTGGGGCCAACGTCCTGACTTTC
j_gene: TRBJ2-7; d_gene: .; abundance: .; v_gene: TRBV9; CDR3aa: CASASNSYEQYF; CDR3nt: TGTGCCAGCGCTAGTAACTCCTACGAGCAGTACTTC
j_gene: TRBJ1-2; d_gene: TRBD1; abundance: .; v_gene: TRBV19; CDR3aa: CASSTGGTYGYTF; CDR3nt: TGTGCCAGTAGCACAGGGGGCACCTATGGCTACACCTTC
j_gene: TRBJ2-1; d_gene: TRBD1; abundance: .; v_gene: TRBV6-4; CDR3aa: CASSETGDEQFF; CDR3nt: TGTGCCAGCAGTGAGACAGGGGATGAGCAGTTCTTC
j_gene: TRBJ2-1; d_gene: TRBD2; abundance: .; v_gene: TRBV30; CDR3aa: CAWRGERGATYNEQFF; CDR3nt: TGTGCGTGGAGGGGGGAGCGGGGGGCGACCTACAATGAGCAGTTCTTC
j_gene: TRBJ2-2; d_gene: TRBD2; abundance: .; v_gene: TRBV27; CDR3aa: CASSTQRDLTGELFF; CDR3nt: TGTGCCAGCAGTACCCAGCGGGATCTCACCGGGGAGCTGTTTTTT
j_gene: TRBJ2-1; d_gene: TRBD1; abundance: .; v_gene: TRBV7-8; CDR3aa: CASSLRGQGPYNEQFF; CDR3nt: TGTGCCAGCAGCTTACGAGGACAGGGCCCCTACAATGAGCAGTTCTTC
j_gene: TRBJ2-1; d_gene: .; abundance: .; v_gene: TRBV18; CDR3aa: CASSPESYNEQFF; CDR3nt: TGTGCCAGCTCACCCGAGAGCTACAATGAGCAGTTCTTC
j_gene: TRBJ2-7; d_gene: .; abundance: .; v_gene: TRBV27; CDR3aa: CASGVGTQSSYEQYF; CDR3nt: TGTGCCAGCGGGGTAGGGACACAAAGCTCCTACGAGCAGTACTTC
j_gene: TRBJ2-7; d_gene: TRBD1; abundance: .; v_gene: TRBV27; CDR3aa: CASSFGTGGYEQYF; CDR3nt: TGTGCCAGCAGCTTCGGGACAGGGGGCTACGAGCAGTACTTC
j_gene: TRBJ2-3; d_gene: .; abundance: .; v_gene: TRBV27; CDR3aa: CASSRVTVTTDTQYF; CDR3nt: TGTGCCAGCAGTCGAGTGACAGTTACAACAGATACGCAGTATTTT
j_gene: TRBJ2-1; d_gene: TRBD2; abundance: once; v_gene: TRBV19; CDR3aa: CASSAGGDYNEQFF; CDR3nt: TGTGCCAGTAGTGCGGGAGGGGACTACAATGAGCAGTTCTTC
j_gene: TRBJ2-7; d_gene: .; abundance: .; v_gene: TRBV7-6; CDR3aa: CASSLALDEQYF; CDR3nt: TGTGCCAGCAGCTTAGCGTTGGACGAGCAGTACTTC
j_gene: TRBJ1-2; d_gene: .; abundance: .; v_gene: TRBV20-1; CDR3aa: CSADKSGYTF; CDR3nt: TGCAGTGCTGATAAGAGTGGCTACACCTTC
j_gene: TRBJ2-7; d_gene: .; abundance: .; v_gene: TRBV6-6; CDR3aa: CASREWYEQYF; CDR3nt: TGTGCCAGCAGAGAGTGGTACGAGCAGTACTTC
j_gene: TRBJ2-1; d_gene: .; abundance: .; v_gene: TRBV27; CDR3aa: CASSVADYNEQFF; CDR3nt: TGTGCCAGCAGCGTAGCGGACTACAATGAGCAGTTCTTC
j_gene: TRBJ1-1; d_gene: TRBD1; abundance: once; v_gene: TRBV4-1; CDR3aa: CASSQRQGTEAFF; CDR3nt: TGCGCCAGCAGCCAACGACAGGGAACTGAAGCTTTCTTT
j_gene: TRBJ2-3; d_gene: .; abundance: .; v_gene: TRBV7-9; CDR3aa: CASSLGWGQRTDTQYF; CDR3nt: TGTGCCAGCAGCTTAGGTTGGGGGCAGCGCACAGATACGCAGTATTTT
j_gene: TRBJ2-1; d_gene: TRBD1; abundance: few; v_gene: TRBV19; CDR3aa: CASSKGGDYNEQFF; CDR3nt: TGTGCCAGTAGTAAAGGGGGCGACTACAATGAGCAGTTCTTC
j_gene: TRBJ2-7; d_gene: TRBD2; abundance: .; v_gene: TRBV29-1; CDR3aa: CSAQFRGAYEQYF; CDR3nt: TGCAGCGCCCAATTTCGGGGGGCCTACGAGCAGTACTTC
j_gene: TRBJ2-3; d_gene: .; abundance: few; v_gene: TRBV7-9; CDR3aa: CASSPRDDTDTQYF; CDR3nt: TGTGCCAGCAGCCCGCGGGACGACACAGATACGCAGTATTTT
j_gene: TRBJ2-1; d_gene: .; abundance: .; v_gene: TRBV5-6; CDR3aa: CASSGGPYYNEQFF; CDR3nt: TGTGCCAGCAGCGGCGGACCGTACTACAATGAGCAGTTCTTC
j_gene: TRBJ2-7; d_gene: TRBD2; abundance: .; v_gene: TRBV19; CDR3aa: CASSIALAGGYEQYF; CDR3nt: TGTGCCAGTAGTATAGCCCTAGCGGGAGGCTACGAGCAGTACTTC
j_gene: TRBJ1-5; d_gene: TRBD1; abundance: .; v_gene: TRBV2; CDR3aa: CASNGQGADQPQHF; CDR3nt: TGTGCCAGCAATGGACAGGGGGCCGATCAGCCCCAGCATTTT
j_gene: TRBJ2-1; d_gene: .; abundance: .; v_gene: TRBV29-1; CDR3aa: CSVEGVKSGNEQFF; CDR3nt: TGCAGCGTTGAGGGAGTGAAGAGTGGCAATGAGCAGTTCTTC
j_gene: TRBJ2-5; d_gene: TRBD1; abundance: .; v_gene: TRBV27; CDR3aa: CASSPGTAQETQYF; CDR3nt: TGTGCCAGCAGTCCTGGGACAGCCCAAGAGACCCAGTACTTC
j_gene: TRBJ2-1; d_gene: .; abundance: .; v_gene: TRBV7-9; CDR3aa: CASTSGVYEQFF; CDR3nt: TGTGCCAGTACCTCAGGGGTCTATGAGCAGTTCTTC
j_gene: TRBJ2-7; d_gene: .; abundance: .; v_gene: TRBV13; CDR3aa: CASSLAGYEQYF; CDR3nt: TGTGCCAGCAGCTTAGCGGGCTACGAGCAGTACTTC
j_gene: TRBJ2-3; d_gene: .; abundance: .; v_gene: TRBV27; CDR3aa: CASSLLRTTTDTQYF; CDR3nt: TGTGCCAGCAGTTTATTGAGGACAACAACAGATACGCAGTATTTT
j_gene: TRBJ1-1; d_gene: .; abundance: .; v_gene: TRBV2; CDR3aa: CASKDIGTEAFF; CDR3nt: TGTGCCAGCAAGGACATCGGTACTGAAGCTTTCTTT
j_gene: TRBJ2-3; d_gene: .; abundance: .; v_gene: TRBV29-1; CDR3aa: CSVVSIRARGGPADTQYF; CDR3nt: TGCAGCGTTGTTAGTATCAGGGCCAGGGGGGGCCCGGCAGATACGCAGTATTTT
j_gene: TRBJ2-5; d_gene: .; abundance: .; v_gene: TRBV29-1; CDR3aa: CSADGPQETQYF; CDR3nt: TGCAGCGCTGATGGGCCCCAAGAGACCCAGTACTTC
j_gene: TRBJ2-1; d_gene: TRBD2; abundance: .; v_gene: TRBV12-5; CDR3aa: CASGLEASGNEQFF; CDR3nt: TGTGCTAGTGGTTTGGAGGCTAGCGGGAATGAGCAGTTCTTC
j_gene: TRBJ2-3; d_gene: TRBD1; abundance: .; v_gene: TRBV30; CDR3aa: CAWSVGQGADTQYF; CDR3nt: TGTGCCTGGAGTGTAGGACAGGGGGCAGATACGCAGTATTTT